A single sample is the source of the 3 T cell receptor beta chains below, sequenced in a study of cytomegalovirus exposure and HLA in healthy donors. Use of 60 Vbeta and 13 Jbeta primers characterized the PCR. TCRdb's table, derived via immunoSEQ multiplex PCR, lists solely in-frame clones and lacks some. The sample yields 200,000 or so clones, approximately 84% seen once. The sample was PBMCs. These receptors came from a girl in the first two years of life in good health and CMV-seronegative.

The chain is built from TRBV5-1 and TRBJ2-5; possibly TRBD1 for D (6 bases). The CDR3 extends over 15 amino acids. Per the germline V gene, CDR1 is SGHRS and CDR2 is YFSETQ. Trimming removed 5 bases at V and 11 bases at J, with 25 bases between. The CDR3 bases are TGCGCCAGCAGTCAGGTTCGGGGAAAGGGGGTAGAGCAGTACTTC. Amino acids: CASSQVRGKGVEQYF. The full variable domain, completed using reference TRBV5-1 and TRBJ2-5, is KAGVTQTPRYLIKTRGQQVTLSCSPISGHRSVSWYQQTPGQGLQFLFEYFSETQRNKGNFPGRFSGRQFSNSRSEMNVSTLELGDSALYLCASSQVRGKGVEQYFGPGTRLLVL.

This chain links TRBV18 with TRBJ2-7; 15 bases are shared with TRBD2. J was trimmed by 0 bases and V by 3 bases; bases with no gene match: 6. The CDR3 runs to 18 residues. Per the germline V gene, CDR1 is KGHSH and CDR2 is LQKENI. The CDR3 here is CASSPGTSGGPLSYEQYF. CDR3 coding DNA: TGTGCCAGCTCACCTGGGACTAGCGGGGGGCCACTCTCCTACGAGCAGTACTTC.

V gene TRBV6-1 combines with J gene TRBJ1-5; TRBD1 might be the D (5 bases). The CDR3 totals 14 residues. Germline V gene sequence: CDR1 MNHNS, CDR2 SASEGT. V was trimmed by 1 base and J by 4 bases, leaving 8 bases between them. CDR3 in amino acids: CASSEGGGNQPQHF. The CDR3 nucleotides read TGTGCCAGCAGTGAAGGTGGGGGGAATCAGCCCCAGCATTTT.